These T cell receptor beta chains were read from a single sample in a study of T cells after yellow fever vaccination. Via MiXCR, TCRdb re-called the 5' RACE reads, giving one row per CDR3 protein. The sample has some 300,000 distinct CDR3 sequences, less than 9.5% seen once. Sequencing was performed on CD4+ T cells sorted from PBMCs, taken 5 days after the yellow fever booster vaccination. These receptors originate from a man in his late teens or twenties who received the YFV17D yellow fever vaccine. Both conserved end residues are part of each CDR3. Each record gives: J gene, D gene, V gene, clone size, CDR3 DNA, CDR3 protein. D genes are given only for firm matches. Clone size, where shown, is once, few, many, or a class for clones that have expanded.

TRBJ1-5	TRBD1	TRBV7-2	few	TGTGCCAGCAGCTCCCAGGGGGCCGACCAGCCCCAGCATTTT	CASSSQGADQPQHF
TRBJ1-2	TRBD1	TRBV28	few	TGTGCCAGCAGTCAACAGGGGGCGCAGTTCTATGGCTACACCTTC	CASSQQGAQFYGYTF
TRBJ1-5	-	TRBV12-3/TRBV12-4	few	TGTGCCAGCAGTTTTCAGGGAATGGAGCCCCAGCATTTT	CASSFQGMEPQHF
TRBJ2-5	TRBD1	TRBV7-7	-	TGTGCTACAGGACAGGGGCAAGAGACCCAGTACTTC	CATGQGQETQYF
TRBJ1-6	TRBD1	TRBV10-3	few	TGTGCCATCAGTGAGTTGGGGACAGGAAATTCACCCCTCCACTTT	CAISELGTGNSPLHF
TRBJ1-2	-	TRBV27	-	TGTGCCAGCAGTTTAGAGGGCAGTGAAAACTATGGCTACACCTTC	CASSLEGSENYGYTF
TRBJ2-7	-	TRBV27	-	TGTGCCAGCAGTTTAAAGACAAGGACCTACGAGCAGTACTTC	CASSLKTRTYEQYF
TRBJ1-4	-	TRBV5-1	-	TGCGCCAGCAGCCTAGACAGTAATGAAAAACTGTTTTTT	CASSLDSNEKLFF
TRBJ1-6	-	TRBV27	-	TGTGCCAGCAGTTTTGTCGGAAATTCACCCCTCCACTTT	CASSFVGNSPLHF
TRBJ2-2	-	TRBV10-3	many	TGTGCCATCAGTGAGTCGATGGGTAACACCGGGGAGCTGTTTTTT	CAISESMGNTGELFF
TRBJ2-7	-	TRBV4-3	-	TGCGCCAGCAGCCAAGGGACCATGACAGGAAGGTGGAGCTACGAGCAGTACTTC	CASSQGTMTGRWSYEQYF
TRBJ1-5	-	TRBV6-6	-	TGTGCCAGCAGTTACTCCGTGGGGCCAGATCCCAATCAGCCCCAGCATTTT	CASSYSVGPDPNQPQHF
TRBJ2-3	TRBD2	TRBV7-2	-	TGTGCCAGCAGCCTCGGACTAGCGGGAAGAAAACTCAACACAGATACGCAGTATTTT	CASSLGLAGRKLNTDTQYF
TRBJ1-5	-	TRBV12-3/TRBV12-4	few	TGTGCCAGCAGAAGGAGCAATCAGCCCCAGCATTTT	CASRRSNQPQHF
TRBJ2-5	-	TRBV6-2/TRBV6-3	-	TGTGCCAGCGGGTATTGGGGCGCAAGAGAGACCCAGTACTTC	CASGYWGARETQYF
TRBJ2-5	TRBD2	TRBV6-5	few	TGTGCCAGCAGAACTAGCGGGGGATGGGAGACCCAGTACTTC	CASRTSGGWETQYF
TRBJ1-6	TRBD1	TRBV6-2/TRBV6-3	few	TGTGCCAGCAGTTACCGGTCGGGACAGACTAATTCACCCCTCCACTTT	CASSYRSGQTNSPLHF
TRBJ1-1	-	TRBV4-1	few	TGCGCCAGCAGCCGAACCGACCCGGGAGCGGGGGGATTAGGAGCTTTCTTT	CASSRTDPGAGGLGAFF
TRBJ1-4	-	TRBV5-6	few	TGTGCCAGCAGCACGGACCTTCGGGGAAAACTGTTTTTT	CASSTDLRGKLFF
TRBJ1-1	-	TRBV28	many	TGTGCCAGCAGTCCCCCGGGGTCCACTGAAGCTTTCTTT	CASSPPGSTEAFF
TRBJ2-1	-	TRBV9	many	TGTGCCAGCAGCCCCCTGACAGGCCACAATGAGCAGTTCTTC	CASSPLTGHNEQFF
TRBJ2-2	TRBD1	TRBV7-3	many	TGTGCCAGCAGCCCAGACAGGGCGGGCGGGGAGCTGTTTTTT	CASSPDRAGGELFF
TRBJ1-1	TRBD1	TRBV20-1	few	TGCAGTGCTAGAGCCCCCACAGGGGGCACTGAAGCTTTCTTT	CSARAPTGGTEAFF
TRBJ2-1	TRBD2	TRBV7-2	-	TGTGCCAGCAGCTTAGGCGGGGGGGCCGTGAATGAGCAGTTCTTC	CASSLGGGAVNEQFF
TRBJ2-2	-	TRBV18	few	TGTGCCAGCTCACCAATTGTGGGTACGAACACCGGGGAGCTGTTTTTT	CASSPIVGTNTGELFF
TRBJ2-1	TRBD1	TRBV20-1	-	TGCTCGCGTACCAGGCAGGGGGCTGGTAATGAGCAGTTCTTC	CSRTRQGAGNEQFF
TRBJ1-6	-	TRBV3-1	-	TGTGCCAGCAGCCAACCAGGGGAGAATTCACCCCTCCACTTT	CASSQPGENSPLHF
TRBJ1-1	-	TRBV12-5	few	TGTGCTAGTGGTTTGGATCCACAGCACAAAGCTTTCTTT	CASGLDPQHKAFF
TRBJ2-3	TRBD2	TRBV7-6	-	TGTGCCAGCAGCTTACTAGCGGGGGGCCTAAATACGCAGTATTTT	CASSLLAGGLNTQYF
TRBJ2-5	-	TRBV24-1	few	TGTGCCACCAGTAAGGGAAACCAAGAGACCCAGTACTTC	CATSKGNQETQYF
TRBJ1-6	TRBD1	TRBV4-3	few	TGCGCCAGCAGCCTACAGGGGTATACGGATTCACCCCTCCACTTT	CASSLQGYTDSPLHF
TRBJ2-7	-	TRBV7-2	few	TGTGCCAGCAGCCCTCAAATGGGATCCTACGAGCAGTACTTC	CASSPQMGSYEQYF
TRBJ2-1	TRBD1	TRBV5-1	many	TGCGCCAGCAGCTTGTCCGGACAGGACAATGAGCAGTTCTTC	CASSLSGQDNEQFF
TRBJ2-1	TRBD1	TRBV6-5	-	TGTGCCAGCAGTTACCACCCGACAGGGGAGCAGTTCTTC	CASSYHPTGEQFF
TRBJ1-6	-	TRBV7-8	-	TGTGCCAGCAGCTCGTCGGGAGGAGAGAATTCACCCCTCCACTTT	CASSSSGGENSPLHF
TRBJ1-1	-	TRBV19	few	TGTGCCAGTAGTACCACTGGAGAGGGTATAGTAGCTTTCTTT	CASSTTGEGIVAFF
TRBJ1-1	-	TRBV12-5	-	TGTGCTAGTGGTCCCCGGACCGGGGGGACTGAAGCTTTCTTT	CASGPRTGGTEAFF
TRBJ2-1	TRBD1	TRBV5-1	few	TGCGCCAGCAGCTGGGACAGTCATAATGAGCAGTTCTTC	CASSWDSHNEQFF
TRBJ1-2	-	TRBV7-2	-	TGTGCCAGCAGAATTATCCAGGGTGGCTACACCTTC	CASRIIQGGYTF
TRBJ1-5	-	TRBV20-1	-	TGCAGTGCCCGGCGGGGGGCGGGGGGCAATCAGCCCCAGCATTTT	CSARRGAGGNQPQHF
TRBJ2-1	-	TRBV6-5	few	TGTGCCAGCAGTTATATGCCTACCACGGGCGCTGGAAGTGAGCAGTTCTTC	CASSYMPTTGAGSEQFF
TRBJ2-1	-	TRBV6-6	-	TGTGCCAGCAGTTACGATCGCGGACTAGGGGGTGGAGAGCAGTTCTTC	CASSYDRGLGGGEQFF
TRBJ2-3	TRBD1	TRBV7-9	few	TGTGCCAGCAGCCCACAGGGGGGAACAGATACGCAGTATTTT	CASSPQGGTDTQYF
TRBJ1-1	TRBD1	TRBV20-1	few	TGCAGTGCTCCCTCCGGCGCAGGGGGCACTGAAGCTTTCTTT	CSAPSGAGGTEAFF
TRBJ1-1	TRBD1	TRBV6-5	few	TGTGCCAGCAACCCGGGACAGTGGAACACTGAAGCTTTCTTT	CASNPGQWNTEAFF
TRBJ2-3	-	TRBV3-1	many	TGTGCCAGCAGCCTGACTAGTTCAGATACGCAGTATTTT	CASSLTSSDTQYF
TRBJ1-5	TRBD1	TRBV27	many	TGTGCCAGCAGCAAGGGACAGGGTGGGTCGCCCCAGCATTTT	CASSKGQGGSPQHF
TRBJ2-3	-	TRBV29-1	few	TGCAGCGCAAGGGGCAGGGCCACAGATACGCAGTATTTT	CSARGRATDTQYF
TRBJ2-5	-	TRBV9	-	TGTGCCAGCAGCGGCCTCCCAGGGGAGACCCAGTACTTC	CASSGLPGETQYF